One and the same sample provided the 10 T cell receptor beta chains below, sequenced in a study of blood T cell repertoires in COVID-19. TCRdb keeps only in-frame clones here, not all; method: immunoSEQ multiplex PCR. The repertoire consists of nearly 350,000 clones, with 87% occurring once and the leading ten covering about 6%. The source material was peripheral blood. Every receptor here comes from a woman aged 45 to 65 with COVID-19, enrolled during active disease.

The rearrangement links TRBV19 to TRBJ1-1, with 8 bases matching TRBD1. Germline loops: CDR1 LNHDA, CDR2 SQIVND (reference sequence). The CDR3 is 13 amino acids. The V gene end was trimmed by 10 bases and the J gene end by 4 bases; junction bases not matched to a gene: 8. In nucleotides, the CDR3 is TGTGCCACCCGATCCGACAGGGGCACTGAAGCTTTCTTT. Protein sequence: CATRSDRGTEAFF.

This clone was detected a few times. Other DNA sequences in the sample encode the same CDR3. The chain couples TRBV5-1 to TRBJ1-5; 9 bases line up with TRBD1. CDR3 size: 14 residues. Germline-derived CDR1 and CDR2 are SGHRS and YFSETQ. The ends lost 5 bases at V and 4 bases at J; junction bases unmatched: 4. CDR3 DNA sequence: TGCGCCAGCAGGGCCGGGACAGGGAATCAGCCCCAGCATTTT. Its protein product is CASRAGTGNQPQHF.

The V gene is TRBV19, the J gene TRBJ1-5; TRBD1 agrees at 8 bases. Germline V gene sequence: CDR1 LNHDA, CDR2 SQIVND (reference sequence). CDR3 length: 14 amino acids. V shed 4 bases, J shed 7 bases, and the junction held 6 bases outside the gene matches. CDR3 sequence reads: CASSTTGDRQPQHF. As DNA, the CDR3 is TGTGCCAGTAGTACCACAGGGGACAGGCAGCCCCAGCATTTT. Full variable domain (remainder filled in from reference TRBV19 and TRBJ1-5): DGGITQSPKYLFRKEGQNVTLSCEQNLNHDAMYWYRQDPGQGLRLIYYSQIVNDFQKGDIAEGYSVSREKKESFPLTVTSAQKNPTAFYLCASSTTGDRQPQHFGDGTRLSIL.

The genes are TRBV5-1 and TRBJ1-2, with TRBD1 matching over 8 bases. V was clipped by 0 bases and J by 6 bases; unmatched bases: 10. CDR3 length equals 16 residues. Germline-derived CDR1 and CDR2 are SGHRS and YFSETQ. The CDR3 DNA follows: TGCGCCAGCAGCTTGGAAGGATCAGGGGGCGGACATGGCTACACCTTC. It encodes CASSLEGSGGGHGYTF.

This chain connects TRBV6-1 to TRBJ1-1; no definite D call. In germline, CDR1 is MNHNS, CDR2 SASEGT. CDR3 length equals 14 residues. Trimming shortened V by 6 bases and J by 4 bases, and 15 bases separated the two germline ends. CDR3 residues: CASSHDGGITEAFF. The CDR3 DNA reads TGTGCCAGCAGCCACGACGGAGGGATCACTGAAGCTTTCTTT.

CDR3 nucleotide sequence: TGCGCCAGCAGCCAAAAGCAGGGGGGATACTATGGCTACACCTTC. This sequence encodes CASSQKQGGYYGYTF. The J gene is TRBJ1-2, the V gene TRBV4-1; TRBD1 aligns across 7 bases. The CDR3 length is 15 residues. After removal of 2 bases from V and 3 bases from J, the junction contained 6 bases not matched to a gene. The V gene's germline CDR1 is MGHRA and CDR2 YSYEKL.

The CDR3 DNA sequence: TGCAGCGTTGATTACGGTGAGCAGTTCTTC. The encoded protein is CSVDYGEQFF. The rearrangement links TRBV29-1 to TRBJ2-1; unclear D gene. Trimming stripped 3 bases from V and 9 bases from J, with 6 bases between. The CDR3 is made up of 10 amino acids. Germline lookup yields CDR1 SQVTM and CDR2 ANQGSEA.

This sequence joins TRBV6-5 and TRBJ2-7, with 7 nucleotides matching TRBD1. After removal of 2 bases from V and 13 bases from J, the junction contained 5 bases not matched to a gene. Germline CDR1 and CDR2: MNHEY and SVGAGI. The CDR3 is 11 residues long. DNA of the CDR3: TGTGCCAGCAGTTACACCGGGACAGAATACTTC. This encodes CASSYTGTEYF.

This rearrangement joins TRBV24-1 to TRBJ2-5, with D perhaps TRBD1 (5 bases). The CDR3 consists of 13 residues. V lost 2 bases and J lost 5, with 8 bases in between. Per germline, CDR1 KGHDR and CDR2 SFDVKD. CDR3 nucleotide sequence: TGTGCCACCAGTGATTGGAAGGGGGAGACCCAGTACTTC. Residues: CATSDWKGETQYF.

V is TRBV19 and J is TRBJ1-4; weak D call: TRBD1 (6 bases). From germline, CDR1 is LNHDA and CDR2 SQIVND (reference sequence). Trimming took 7 bases from V and 4 from J, leaving 10 bases between them. The CDR3 is made up of 13 amino acids. CDR3 bases: TGTGCCAGTAATGACAGGTATAATGAAAAACTGTTTTTT. Translating it yields CASNDRYNEKLFF.